The 2 T cell receptor beta chains below come from one sample, sequenced in a study of OX40 agonist ivuxolimab in advanced cancers. Repertoires were generated with immunoSEQ multiplex PCR, while TCRdb's copy carries only in-frame clones and drops some. The repertoire holds some 70,000 clones, about four fifths seen once, with roughly 1.2% in the top ten. This material consisted of CD4+ or CD8+ T cells sorted from blood, taken in a trial of the OX40 agonist ivuxolimab. The receptors were gathered from an adult with an advanced solid tumor such as melanoma, head and neck, liver or kidney cancer.

The chain couples TRBV27 to TRBJ2-1; unclear D gene. Germline CDR1 and CDR2: MNHEY and SMNVEV (reference sequence). This CDR3 comprises 13 residues. V was pared by 7 bases and J by 3 bases, with 10 bases between. The CDR3 loop reads CASKAFLYNEQFF. As DNA, the CDR3 is TGTGCCAGCAAGGCCTTCCTCTACAATGAGCAGTTCTTC.

V gene TRBV5-1 combines with J gene TRBJ2-5; D not certain. Germline lookup yields CDR1 SGHRS and CDR2 YFSETQ. Trimming left V 2 bases short and J 2 bases short, with 1 base between. This CDR3 is 11 amino acids long. CDR3 sequence reads: CASSLQETQYF. The DNA for the CDR3 is TGCGCCAGCAGCTTACAAGAGACCCAGTACTTC.